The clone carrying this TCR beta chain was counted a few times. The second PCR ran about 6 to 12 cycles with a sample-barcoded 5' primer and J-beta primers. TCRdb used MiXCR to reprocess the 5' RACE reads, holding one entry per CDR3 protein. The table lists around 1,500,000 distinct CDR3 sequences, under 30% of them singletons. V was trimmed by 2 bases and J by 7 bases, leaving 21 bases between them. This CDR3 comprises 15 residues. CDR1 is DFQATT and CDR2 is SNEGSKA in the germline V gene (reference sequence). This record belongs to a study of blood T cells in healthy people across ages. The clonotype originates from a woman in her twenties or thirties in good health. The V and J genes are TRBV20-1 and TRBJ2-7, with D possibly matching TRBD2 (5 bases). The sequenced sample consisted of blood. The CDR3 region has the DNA TGCAGTGCTAGATCCACTAGGGCCCCCTACAATGAGCAGTACTTC. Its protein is CSARSTRAPYNEQYF.